The source of this TCR beta chain is a study of cytomegalovirus exposure and HLA in healthy donors. The study's findings and limits: In an earlier analysis, about 87% or about 30%: the productive usage of most TCR beta V segments. Immune exposure data for these donors was limited to CMV serostatus.

Trimming removed 5 bases at V and 0 bases at J, with 4 bases between. The CDR3 contains 11 residues. Germline V gives CDR1 GTSNPN, CDR2 SVGIG (reference sequence). A note on this clone: The antigen remains undetermined.

PCR amplification relied on 60 Vbeta primers (plus 13 Jbeta primers). In the study's own analysis: In a later analysis, 80 million or so unique TCR beta chains included roughly 11 million shared by two or more donors. Assay used: immunoSEQ multiplex PCR; TCRdb lists only in-frame clones, some missing. The V and J calls and clone size are taken from that table; D and trimming were inferred from the DNA. The table shows roughly 130,000 clones, with 80% occurring only once. V and J are TRBV30 and TRBJ2-5, with D hard to call. Sequenced sample: PBMCs. This TCR came from a man under 40 in good health and CMV-seronegative. For the CDR3, the DNA is TGTGCCTGGGGCTACCAAGAGACCCAGTACTTC. This encodes CAWGYQETQYF.